The entry below gives a single T cell receptor beta chain sequence along with its context. Its antigen is as yet unknown. The entry originates in a study of OX40 agonist ivuxolimab in advanced cancers. Overall study results and limits: Circulating CD4+ and CD8+ T cells showed clonal expansion by week 6 at 0.1 to 3.0 mg/kg.

V was cut by 1 base and J by 4 bases, with 10 bases left in between. The CDR3 extends over 14 amino acids. Germline V gene data show CDR1 as MNHNS and CDR2 as SASEGT. Using immunoSEQ multiplex PCR, the repertoire was profiled, and TCRdb retains in-frame clones only, with some absent. The table shows 100,000 or so clones, with around 96% occurring only once. This TCR was sampled from an adult with an advanced solid tumor such as melanoma, head and neck, liver or kidney cancer. This sequence joins TRBV6-1 and TRBJ1-1; maybe TRBD1 (5 bases). Sequencing was performed on CD4+ or CD8+ T cells sorted from blood, taken in a trial of the OX40 agonist ivuxolimab. CDR3 coding DNA: TGTGCCAGCAGTGAAGGGGCAGGGATCACTGAAGCTTTCTTT. It yields the protein CASSEGAGITEAFF.